This T cell receptor (beta chain) stems from a study of beta chain features in type 1 diabetes. Broader study findings: In cDNA sequencing, cells with high TCR expression could be over-represented. Here, the possible influence of HLA type (on TCRB rearrangement) remained unresolved.

This CDR3 spans 16 amino acids. With 0 bases clipped from V and 5 bases from J, the junction kept 7 bases outside the gene matches. Germline CDR1 SGHNT, CDR2 YYREEE (reference sequence). The purity of all sorted populations exceeded 98%. This clone was observed a handful of times. Its antigen is still unknown. The sample carries other DNA sequences with the same CDR3. Expressed TCRB transcripts were sequenced, since all the RNA that had been isolated was reverse transcribed. The assay was immunoSEQ multiplex PCR, and TCRdb's table has in-frame clones only and misses some. Of 130,000 or so clones in the sample, approximately 10% were seen once.

This chain links TRBV5-4 with TRBJ2-1; 8 bases line up with TRBD2. Source material: central memory CD4+ T cells from blood. This TCR was sampled from a woman in her forties in good health. The CDR3 DNA reads as TGTGCCAGCAGCTTGGGGGGGCTAGCGGGCAACAATGAGCAGTTCTTC. Protein product: CASSLGGLAGNNEQFF.